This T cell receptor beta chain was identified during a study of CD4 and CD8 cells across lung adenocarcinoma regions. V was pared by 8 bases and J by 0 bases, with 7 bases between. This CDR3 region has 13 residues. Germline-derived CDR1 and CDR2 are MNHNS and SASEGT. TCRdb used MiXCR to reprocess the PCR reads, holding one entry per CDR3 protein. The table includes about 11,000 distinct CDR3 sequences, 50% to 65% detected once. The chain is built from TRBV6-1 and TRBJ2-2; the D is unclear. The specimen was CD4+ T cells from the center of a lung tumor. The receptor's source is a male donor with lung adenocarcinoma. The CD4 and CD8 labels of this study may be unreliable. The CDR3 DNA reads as TGTGCCAGCCCCCATCCGAACACCGGGGAGCTGTTTTTT. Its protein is CASPHPNTGELFF.